This TCR beta chain stems from a study of shared clonotypes between healthy human individuals. The wider study: A couple of female and a few male donors aged 18 to 49 were enrolled.

Study-level results: Researchers sampled only blood; tissue repertoires likely differ. Some naive CD4 clonotypes, 4% to 6%, turned up in common across several donors.

Sorted-subset replicate PCR reactions contained around 220 ng DNA, corresponding to roughly 29,000 T cell genomes. TCRdb's copy holds only in-frame clones and misses some; the assay was immunoSEQ multiplex PCR. The sample lists a few million clones, over 85% occurring once. Cells designated naive CD8 were CD45RO-negative and were positively selected for CCR7, with terminally differentiated effector memory CD45RA+ cells excluded. Notes on this clone: The antigen is not known.

The clonotype originates from a man aged 18-30 years in good health. Some clones in this sample may be carry-over from other donors' samples. The sequencing input was naive CD8+ T cells from PBMCs.

CDR3 nucleotide sequence: TGTGCCAGCAGCCCCCACCGGGCGGGAACTATGAACACTGAAGCTTTCTTT. It translates to CASSPHRAGTMNTEAFF. The chain couples TRBV7-8 to TRBJ1-1; D is unclear. The CDR3 has 17 amino acids. Germline V lookup: CDR1 SGHVS, CDR2 FQNEAQ. The V end lost 5 bases, the J end lost 0 bases, and 19 bases lay between the germline ends. The full variable domain, rest sourced from reference TRBV7-8 and TRBJ1-1, is GAGVSQSPRYKVAKRGQDVALRCDPISGHVSLFWYQQALGQGPEFLTYFQNEAQLDKSGLPSDRFFAERPEGSVSTLKIQRTQQEDSAVYLCASSPHRAGTMNTEAFFGQGTRLTVV.